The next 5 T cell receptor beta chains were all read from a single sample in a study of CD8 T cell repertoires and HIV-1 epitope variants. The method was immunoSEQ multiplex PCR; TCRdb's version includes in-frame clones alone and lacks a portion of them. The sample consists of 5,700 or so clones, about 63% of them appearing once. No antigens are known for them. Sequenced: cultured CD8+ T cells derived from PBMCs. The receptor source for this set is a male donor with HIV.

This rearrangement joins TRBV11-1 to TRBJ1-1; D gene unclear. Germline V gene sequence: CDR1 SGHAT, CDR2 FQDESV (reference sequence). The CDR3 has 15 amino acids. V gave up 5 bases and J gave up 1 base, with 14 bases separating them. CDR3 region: CASSPQAIPNTEAFF. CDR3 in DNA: TGTGCCAGCAGCCCCCAGGCGATCCCGAACACTGAAGCTTTCTTT. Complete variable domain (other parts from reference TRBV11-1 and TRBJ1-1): EAEVAQSPRYKITEKSQAVAFWCDPISGHATLYWYRQILGQGPELLVQFQDESVVDDSQLPKDRFSAERLKGVDSTLKIQPAELGDSAMYLCASSPQAIPNTEAFFGQGTRLTVV.

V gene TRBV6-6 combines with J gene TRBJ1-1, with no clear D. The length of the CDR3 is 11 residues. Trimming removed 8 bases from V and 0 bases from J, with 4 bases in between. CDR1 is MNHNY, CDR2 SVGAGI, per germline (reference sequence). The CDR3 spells CASWLNTEAFF. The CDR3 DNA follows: TGTGCCAGCTGGCTGAACACTGAAGCTTTCTTT.

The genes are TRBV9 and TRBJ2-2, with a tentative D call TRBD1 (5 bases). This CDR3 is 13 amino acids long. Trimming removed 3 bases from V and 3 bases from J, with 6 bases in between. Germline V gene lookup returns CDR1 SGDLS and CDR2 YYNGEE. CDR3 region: CASSEQDTGELFF. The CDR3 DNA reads TGTGCCAGCAGCGAACAGGACACCGGGGAGCTGTTTTTT.

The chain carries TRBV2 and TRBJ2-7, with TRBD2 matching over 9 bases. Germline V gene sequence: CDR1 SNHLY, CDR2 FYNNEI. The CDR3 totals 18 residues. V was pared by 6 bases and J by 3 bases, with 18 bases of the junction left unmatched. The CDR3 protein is CASRSQLAGLIPNYEQYF. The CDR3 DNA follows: TGTGCCAGCAGGAGCCAACTAGCGGGCCTCATCCCTAACTACGAGCAGTACTTC.

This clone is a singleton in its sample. CDR3 residues: CSVEGLAGDGPYNEQFF. In DNA form, the CDR3 reads TGCAGCGTTGAGGGACTAGCGGGAGATGGGCCCTACAATGAGCAGTTCTTC. The chain carries TRBV29-1 and TRBJ2-1; 14 bases are shared with TRBD2. There are 17 residues in the CDR3. J was trimmed by 2 bases and V by 3 bases; bases with no gene match: 6. Germline loops: CDR1 SQVTM, CDR2 ANQGSEA.